This T cell receptor (beta chain) was identified during a study of blood T cell repertoires in COVID-19. Assay used: immunoSEQ multiplex PCR; TCRdb lists only in-frame clones, some missing. The data hold some 300,000 clones, with more than 90% observed a single time. Clinical history reported by participants formed the basis on which cohorts were assigned. The sequence came from a woman in her twenties or thirties who had been exposed to COVID-19. The sample was PBMCs or T cells enriched from blood (not recorded which).

CDR3 nucleotide sequence: TGCGCCAGCAGCCAGACTCCCAGGGTAGTAATTAGTACTGAAGCTTTCTTT. It yields the protein CASSQTPRVVISTEAFF. This chain links TRBV4-1 with TRBJ1-1, with a tentative D call TRBD1 (5 bases). V gave up 3 bases and J gave up 5 bases, with 22 bases separating them. The CDR3 spans 17 residues. Germline V gene lookup returns CDR1 MGHRA and CDR2 YSYEKL.